The rows below give T cell receptor beta chains drawn from one sample of a study of naive and memory T cell subsets. TCRdb ran MiXCR on the UMI-ligation and nested PCR reads and lists one entry per CDR3 protein. The sample yields about 120,000 distinct CDR3 sequences, 36% seen once. Specimen: central memory CD4+ T cells from blood. These TCRs come from a human donor in good health. The CDR3 runs from the conserved cysteine through the conserved F or W. The D gene is left open where the match is weak. Clone size, where shown, is once, few, many, or a class for clones that have expanded.

clone size	V gene	J gene	D gene	CDR3 protein	CDR3 DNA
.	TRBV15	TRBJ2-7	TRBD2	CATSSLAGVDEQYF	TGTGCCACCAGCTCCCTAGCGGGAGTTGACGAGCAGTACTTC
.	TRBV9	TRBJ2-7	TRBD2	CASSPQAGVGEQYF	TGTGCCAGCAGCCCCCAGGCGGGAGTAGGCGAGCAGTACTTC
.	TRBV3-1	TRBJ2-3	.	CASSQPPDTQYF	TGTGCCAGCAGCCAACCACCAGATACGCAGTATTTT
few	TRBV2	TRBJ2-7	TRBD1	CASNRRTGAYEQYF	TGTGCCAGCAACAGACGGACAGGGGCGTACGAGCAGTACTTC
many	TRBV11-2	TRBJ2-1	.	CASSLGVSDGNEQFF	TGTGCCAGCAGCTTAGGGGTTTCGGACGGCAATGAGCAGTTCTTC
.	TRBV28	TRBJ2-1	.	CASSLHRVGQFF	TGTGCCAGCAGTCTCCACAGGGTAGGGCAGTTCTTC
few	TRBV28	TRBJ2-1	TRBD1	CASSNSGQGNNEQFF	TGTGCCAGCAGTAACTCGGGACAGGGAAACAATGAGCAGTTCTTC
few	TRBV7-9	TRBJ2-7	TRBD1	CASSYQGQGNYEQYF	TGTGCCAGCAGTTACCAGGGACAGGGCAACTACGAGCAGTACTTC
few	TRBV6-5	TRBJ2-1	TRBD2	CASRHRTSGYNEQFF	TGTGCCAGCAGGCACCGGACTAGCGGATACAATGAGCAGTTCTTC
few	TRBV19	TRBJ2-1	.	CASSIVVYNEQFF	TGTGCCAGTAGTATAGTTGTATACAATGAGCAGTTCTTC
.	TRBV11-2	TRBJ2-7	TRBD2	CASSLGVAGDYEQYF	TGTGCCAGCAGCTTAGGGGTAGCGGGAGACTACGAGCAGTACTTC
.	TRBV11-3	TRBJ2-5	TRBD2	CASSLSAQPGGGETQYF	TGTGCCAGCAGCTTAAGTGCCCAACCGGGAGGGGGGGAGACCCAGTACTTC
.	TRBV28	TRBJ2-2	.	CASSTPSSANTGELFF	TGTGCCAGCAGTACGCCCTCTAGCGCAAACACCGGGGAGCTGTTTTTT
few	TRBV9	TRBJ2-7	TRBD2	CASSVATAGAAYEQYF	TGTGCCAGCAGCGTAGCTACAGCGGGAGCCGCCTACGAGCAGTACTTC
.	TRBV20-1	TRBJ2-3	TRBD2	CSARSRGLPSQYF	TGCAGTGCTAGGAGTCGGGGACTACCGAGCCAGTATTTT
few	TRBV18	TRBJ1-5	.	CASSPKQARGQPQHF	TGTGCCAGCTCACCCAAACAGGCGCGGGGTCAGCCCCAGCATTTT
.	TRBV6-1	TRBJ2-5	.	CASRQDPLGETQYF	TGTGCCAGCAGACAGGATCCCTTGGGAGAGACCCAGTACTTC
.	TRBV27	TRBJ2-3	.	CASSLWGRNTDTQYF	TGTGCCAGCAGTTTATGGGGGCGCAACACAGATACGCAGTATTTT
few	TRBV6-6	TRBJ2-3	.	CATRAGGSGTDTQYF	TGTGCCACCAGGGCAGGCGGATCTGGCACAGATACGCAGTATTTT
few	TRBV11-2	TRBJ2-7	.	CASRGAGWYEQYF	TGTGCCAGCAGGGGGGCCGGGTGGTACGAGCAGTACTTC
.	TRBV3-1	TRBJ1-1	.	CASSTTRHTEAFF	TGTGCCAGCAGCACCACAAGACACACTGAAGCTTTCTTT
few	TRBV30	TRBJ2-7	TRBD2	CAWSVLREGSYEQYF	TGTGCCTGGAGTGTTCTGCGGGAGGGTTCCTACGAGCAGTACTTC
few	TRBV29-1	TRBJ2-1	.	CSLQRRATYNEQFF	TGCAGCCTCCAGAGGCGGGCCACCTACAATGAGCAGTTCTTC
.	TRBV20-1	TRBJ2-1	.	CSAGGQPGNEQFF	TGCAGTGCGGGAGGACAACCCGGTAATGAGCAGTTCTTC
.	TRBV9	TRBJ2-7	TRBD2	CASSLQPKGRGEQYF	TGTGCCAGCAGCCTTCAACCGAAGGGGAGGGGCGAGCAGTACTTC
.	TRBV20-1	TRBJ1-2	.	CSADDRIRPYGYTF	TGCAGTGCAGATGACAGGATCCGACCCTATGGCTACACCTTC
.	TRBV3-1	TRBJ2-1	.	CASSQALNPSSYNEQFF	TGTGCCAGCAGCCAAGCCTTGAATCCGAGCTCCTACAATGAGCAGTTCTTC
few	TRBV2	TRBJ2-3	.	CASTRDTHTDTQYF	TGTGCCAGCACTCGGGACACCCACACAGATACGCAGTATTTT
.	TRBV4-3	TRBJ1-1	.	CASSQDMSVGTEAFF	TGCGCCAGCAGCCAAGACATGTCAGTGGGCACTGAAGCTTTCTTT
few	TRBV9	TRBJ2-1	.	CASSVVEKGEQFF	TGTGCCAGCAGCGTAGTGGAGAAGGGTGAGCAGTTCTTC
.	TRBV27	TRBJ2-4	.	CASRVLAKNIQYF	TGTGCCAGCAGGGTTCTAGCCAAAAACATTCAGTACTTC
.	TRBV3-1	TRBJ2-1	.	CASSPMSYNEQFF	TGTGCCAGCAGCCCGATGTCCTACAATGAGCAGTTCTTC
few	TRBV12-5	TRBJ2-7	.	CASGLTTVVPYEQYF	TGTGCTAGTGGTTTGACCACGGTTGTTCCCTACGAGCAGTACTTC
.	TRBV12-3/TRBV12-4	TRBJ2-3	TRBD2	CASSFYGTSATDTQYF	TGTGCCAGCAGTTTCTACGGAACTAGCGCCACAGATACGCAGTATTTT
.	TRBV18	TRBJ1-1	TRBD1	CASSAQGGNTEAFF	TGTGCCAGCTCAGCACAGGGGGGAAACACTGAAGCTTTCTTT
few	TRBV7-3	TRBJ2-1	TRBD2	CASSLSGSSYNEQFF	TGTGCCAGCAGCCTAAGCGGGAGCTCCTACAATGAGCAGTTCTTC
.	TRBV20-1	TRBJ1-5	.	CSARDPGGIGQPQHF	TGCAGTGCTAGAGATCCCGGGGGGATCGGGCAGCCCCAGCATTTT
few	TRBV29-1	TRBJ2-7	TRBD2	CSVGGGYDEQYF	TGCAGCGTTGGGGGAGGGTACGACGAGCAGTACTTC
few	TRBV5-4	TRBJ2-1	TRBD2	CASRNSGSTYNEQFF	TGTGCCAGCAGAAATAGCGGGAGCACCTACAATGAGCAGTTCTTC
.	TRBV27	TRBJ2-3	.	CASRARPGPTDTQYF	TGTGCCAGCAGGGCCCGACCGGGACCCACAGATACGCAGTATTTT
few	TRBV4-3	TRBJ2-2	TRBD2	CASSQGVLAGAPGELFF	TGCGCCAGCAGCCAAGGGGTACTAGCGGGGGCTCCCGGGGAGCTGTTTTTT
.	TRBV7-2	TRBJ2-2	TRBD1	CASSLGGTGNRELFF	TGTGCCAGCAGCTTAGGCGGGACAGGGAACCGGGAGCTGTTTTTT